These T cell receptor beta chains were read from a single sample in a study of blood T cell repertoires in COVID-19. The assay was immunoSEQ multiplex PCR, and TCRdb's table has in-frame clones only and misses some. Of about 98,000 clones listed, roughly nine tenths were seen once; the top ten hold 4% to 5%. The sequencing sample was made of peripheral blood. Receptors originate from a man between 65 and 85 years old with acute or convalescent COVID-19. The CDR3 runs from the conserved cysteine through the conserved F or W. A D gene is named only where the DNA matches it firmly. The size field is filled for only some rows; it gives once, few, many or a size class.

D: TRBD1
V: TRBV13
size: .
J: TRBJ2-7
CDR3: CASSPGQSLYEQYF
DNA: TGTGCCAGCAGTCCGGGACAGAGCCTCTACGAGCAGTACTTC

D: .
V: TRBV20-1
size: .
J: TRBJ1-2
CDR3: CSASLTRGGNYGYTF
DNA: TGCAGTGCTAGTCTGACTCGGGGTGGTAACTATGGCTACACCTTC

D: .
V: TRBV5-4
size: few
J: TRBJ1-1
CDR3: CASSLGPGNTEAFF
DNA: TGTGCCAGCAGCCTGGGACCGGGAAACACTGAAGCTTTCTTT

D: TRBD2
V: TRBV28
size: .
J: TRBJ2-5
CDR3: CASSLSGGTQETQYF
DNA: TGTGCCAGCAGTCTGTCGGGGGGGACCCAAGAGACCCAGTACTTC

D: .
V: TRBV30
size: .
J: TRBJ2-5
CDR3: CAWRPGSRGETQYF
DNA: TGTGCCTGGAGGCCCGGTAGCAGGGGAGAGACCCAGTACTTC

D: TRBD1
V: TRBV11-3
size: .
J: TRBJ1-6
CDR3: CASSEGQGNSPLHF
DNA: TGTGCCAGCAGCGAAGGACAGGGGAATTCACCCCTCCACTTT

D: .
V: TRBV30
size: .
J: TRBJ2-7
CDR3: CAWSKNRGGSYEQYF
DNA: TGTGCCTGGAGTAAGAACAGGGGGGGGTCTTACGAGCAGTACTTC

D: .
V: TRBV11-2
size: .
J: TRBJ2-3
CDR3: CASSLGGGHRTDTQYF
DNA: TGTGCCAGCAGCTTAGGGGGGGGACATCGCACAGATACGCAGTATTTT

D: TRBD1
V: TRBV11-3
size: .
J: TRBJ2-1
CDR3: CASSRTGVFNNEQFF
DNA: TGTGCCAGCAGCCGTACAGGGGTGTTCAACAATGAGCAGTTCTTC

D: .
V: TRBV10-1
size: .
J: TRBJ2-5
CDR3: CASSESSGVATQYF
DNA: TGCGCCAGCAGTGAGTCTTCGGGGGTTGCGACCCAGTACTTC

D: .
V: TRBV28
size: .
J: TRBJ2-2
CDR3: CASSWPSGNTGELFF
DNA: TGTGCCAGCAGTTGGCCGAGCGGGAACACCGGGGAGCTGTTTTTT

D: TRBD1
V: TRBV7-9
size: .
J: TRBJ1-4
CDR3: CASSPGDSWGTNEKLFF
DNA: TGTGCCAGCAGCCCCGGGGACAGCTGGGGAACTAATGAAAAACTGTTTTTT

D: TRBD1
V: TRBV3-1/TRBV3-2
size: .
J: TRBJ1-4
CDR3: CASSPPDRWGKLFF
DNA: TGTGCCAGCAGCCCGCCGGACAGGTGGGGAAAACTGTTTTTT

D: TRBD2
V: TRBV6-5
size: .
J: TRBJ2-1
CDR3: CASSYLKRGFYNEQFF
DNA: TGTGCCAGCAGTTACCTCAAGCGGGGGTTCTACAATGAGCAGTTCTTC

D: .
V: TRBV6-1
size: few
J: TRBJ1-6
CDR3: CASSEAANSPLHF
DNA: TGTGCCAGCAGTGAAGCGGCCAATTCACCCCTCCACTTT

D: .
V: TRBV19
size: .
J: TRBJ2-5
CDR3: CASSIAQKKETQYF
DNA: TGTGCCAGTAGTATAGCACAGAAAAAAGAGACCCAGTACTTC

D: TRBD1
V: TRBV18
size: .
J: TRBJ1-5
CDR3: CASSPGQGWPQHF
DNA: TGTGCCAGCTCACCGGGACAGGGTTGGCCCCAGCATTTT

D: .
V: TRBV6-6
size: .
J: TRBJ2-2
CDR3: CASSARSGELFF
DNA: TGTGCCAGCAGTGCAAGGAGCGGGGAGCTGTTTTTT

D: .
V: TRBV5-6
size: once
J: TRBJ2-5
CDR3: CASSLASAGQETQYF
DNA: TGTGCCAGCAGCTTGGCCTCGGCAGGGCAAGAGACCCAGTACTTC

D: TRBD1
V: TRBV12-5
size: few
J: TRBJ2-3
CDR3: CASGAGTGVLHTQYF
DNA: TGTGCTAGTGGGGCCGGGACAGGGGTACTGCATACGCAGTATTTT

D: .
V: TRBV2
size: .
J: TRBJ1-3
CDR3: CASRPGGGNTIYF
DNA: TGTGCCAGCAGACCAGGAGGTGGAAACACCATATATTTT

D: TRBD1
V: TRBV27
size: .
J: TRBJ1-4
CDR3: CASSKAKGAVKANEKLFF
DNA: TGTGCCAGCAGTAAGGCGAAGGGGGCGGTTAAAGCTAATGAAAAACTGTTTTTT

D: TRBD2
V: TRBV5-4
size: .
J: TRBJ2-5
CDR3: CASSPTGGETQYF
DNA: TGTGCCAGCAGCCCCACCGGGGGGGAGACCCAGTACTTC

D: TRBD1
V: TRBV7-9
size: .
J: TRBJ1-3
CDR3: CASSLNTGADTIYF
DNA: TGTGCCAGCAGCTTAAACACAGGGGCGGACACCATATATTTT

D: TRBD1
V: TRBV28
size: .
J: TRBJ2-3
CDR3: CASEYSGTGVTDTQYF
DNA: TGTGCCAGCGAATATTCCGGGACAGGGGTCACAGATACGCAGTATTTT

D: TRBD1
V: TRBV2
size: .
J: TRBJ1-3
CDR3: CASSPLTGGGNTIYF
DNA: TGTGCCAGCAGTCCCCTGACAGGGGGGGGAAACACCATATATTTT

D: TRBD2
V: TRBV7-9
size: .
J: TRBJ2-5
CDR3: CASSWGLAFQETQYF
DNA: TGTGCCAGCAGCTGGGGACTAGCGTTCCAAGAGACCCAGTACTTC

D: TRBD1
V: TRBV11-2
size: .
J: TRBJ2-1
CDR3: CASSLGGQGAMGKQFF
DNA: TGTGCCAGCAGCTTAGGGGGACAGGGGGCGATGGGTAAGCAGTTCTTC

D: TRBD1
V: TRBV2
size: .
J: TRBJ1-2
CDR3: CASRAGTAVSSYTF
DNA: TGTGCCAGCAGGGCAGGGACAGCAGTCTCGAGCTACACCTTC